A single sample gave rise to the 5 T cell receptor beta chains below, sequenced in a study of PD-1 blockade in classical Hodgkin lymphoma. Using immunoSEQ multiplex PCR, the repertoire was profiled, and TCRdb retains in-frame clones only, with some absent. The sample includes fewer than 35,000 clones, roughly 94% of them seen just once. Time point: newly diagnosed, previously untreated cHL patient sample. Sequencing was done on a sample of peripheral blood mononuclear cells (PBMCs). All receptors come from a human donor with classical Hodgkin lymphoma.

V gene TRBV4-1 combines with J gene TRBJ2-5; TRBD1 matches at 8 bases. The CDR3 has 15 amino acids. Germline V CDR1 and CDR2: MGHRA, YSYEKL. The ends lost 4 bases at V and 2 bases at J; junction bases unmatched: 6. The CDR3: CASSPDRETQETQYF. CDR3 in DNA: TGCGCCAGCAGCCCGGACAGGGAAACTCAAGAGACCCAGTACTTC.

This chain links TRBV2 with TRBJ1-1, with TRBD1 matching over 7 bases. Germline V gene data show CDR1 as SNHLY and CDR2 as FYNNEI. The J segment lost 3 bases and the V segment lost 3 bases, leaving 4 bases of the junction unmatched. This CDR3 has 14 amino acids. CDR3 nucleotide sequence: TGTGCCAGCAGTGACCCGACAGGGCACACTGAAGCTTTCTTT. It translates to CASSDPTGHTEAFF. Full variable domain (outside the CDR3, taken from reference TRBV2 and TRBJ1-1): EPEVTQTPSHQVTQMGQEVILRCVPISNHLYFYWYRQILGQKVEFLVSFYNNEISEKSEIFDDQFSVERPDGSNFTLKIRSTKLEDSAMYFCASSDPTGHTEAFFGQGTRLTVV.

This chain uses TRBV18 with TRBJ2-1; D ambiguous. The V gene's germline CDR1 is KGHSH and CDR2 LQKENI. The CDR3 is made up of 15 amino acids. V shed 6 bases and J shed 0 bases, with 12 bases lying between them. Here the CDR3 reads CASSPAIVSYNEQFF. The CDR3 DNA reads TGTGCCAGCTCCCCCGCAATAGTCTCCTACAATGAGCAGTTCTTC.

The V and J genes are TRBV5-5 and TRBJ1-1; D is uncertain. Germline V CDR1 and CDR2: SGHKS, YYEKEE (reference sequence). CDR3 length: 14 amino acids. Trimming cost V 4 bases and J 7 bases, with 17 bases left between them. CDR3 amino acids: CASSGLPNGVEAFF. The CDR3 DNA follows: TGTGCCAGCAGCGGTCTTCCTAATGGAGTTGAAGCTTTCTTT.

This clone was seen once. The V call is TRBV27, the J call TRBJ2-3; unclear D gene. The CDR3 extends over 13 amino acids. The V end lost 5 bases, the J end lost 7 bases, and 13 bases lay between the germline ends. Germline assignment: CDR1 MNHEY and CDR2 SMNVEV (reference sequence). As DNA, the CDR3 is TGTGCCAGCAGTCGACTGTCGTCCTATACGCAGTATTTT. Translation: CASSRLSSYTQYF.